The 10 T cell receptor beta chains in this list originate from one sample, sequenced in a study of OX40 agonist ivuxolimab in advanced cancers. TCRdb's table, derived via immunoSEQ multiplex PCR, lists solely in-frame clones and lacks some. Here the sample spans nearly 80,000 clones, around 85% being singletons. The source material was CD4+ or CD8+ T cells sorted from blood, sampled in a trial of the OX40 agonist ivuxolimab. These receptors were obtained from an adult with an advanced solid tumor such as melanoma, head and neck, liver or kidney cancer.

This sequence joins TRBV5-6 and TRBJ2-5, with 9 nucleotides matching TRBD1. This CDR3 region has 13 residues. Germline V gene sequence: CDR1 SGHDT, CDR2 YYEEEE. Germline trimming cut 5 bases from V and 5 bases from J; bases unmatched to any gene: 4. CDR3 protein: CASRDRGGETQYF. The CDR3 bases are TGTGCCAGCAGGGACAGGGGTGGGGAGACCCAGTACTTC.

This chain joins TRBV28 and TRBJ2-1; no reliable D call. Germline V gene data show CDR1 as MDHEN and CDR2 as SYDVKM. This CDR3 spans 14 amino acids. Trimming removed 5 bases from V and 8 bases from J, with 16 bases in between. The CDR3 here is CASSLGSLSDEQFF. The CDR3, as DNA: TGTGCCAGCAGTCTAGGATCCCTAAGCGATGAGCAGTTCTTC.

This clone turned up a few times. In DNA form, the CDR3 reads TGTGCCAGCAGCCCGTTAGCGGGAGTGATGGAGACCCAGTACTTC. This translates into CASSPLAGVMETQYF. This chain joins TRBV28 and TRBJ2-5, with 9 bases aligning to TRBD2. CDR3 length: 15 residues. V was pared by 6 bases and J by 5 bases, with 10 bases of the junction left unmatched. Germline V gives CDR1 MDHEN, CDR2 SYDVKM.

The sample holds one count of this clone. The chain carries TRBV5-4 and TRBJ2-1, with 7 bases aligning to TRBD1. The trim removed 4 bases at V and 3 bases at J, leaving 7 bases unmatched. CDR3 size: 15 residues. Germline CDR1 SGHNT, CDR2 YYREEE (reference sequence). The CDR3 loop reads CASSRTGSDYNEQFF. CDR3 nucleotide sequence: TGTGCCAGCAGCCGGACAGGTTCCGACTACAATGAGCAGTTCTTC.

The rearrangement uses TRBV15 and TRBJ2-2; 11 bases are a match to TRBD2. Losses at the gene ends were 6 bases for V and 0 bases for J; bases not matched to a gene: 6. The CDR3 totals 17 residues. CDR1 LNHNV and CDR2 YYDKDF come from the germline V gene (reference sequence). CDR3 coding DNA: TGTGCCACCAGTAAGGGACTAGCGGCGGCGAACACCGGGGAGCTGTTTTTT. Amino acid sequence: CATSKGLAAANTGELFF.

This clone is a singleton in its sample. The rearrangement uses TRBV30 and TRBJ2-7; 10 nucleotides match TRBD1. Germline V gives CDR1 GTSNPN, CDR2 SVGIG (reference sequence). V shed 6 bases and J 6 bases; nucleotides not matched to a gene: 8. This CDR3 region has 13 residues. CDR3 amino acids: CACHGQGVSEQYF. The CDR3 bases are TGTGCCTGCCATGGACAGGGGGTCAGCGAGCAGTACTTC.

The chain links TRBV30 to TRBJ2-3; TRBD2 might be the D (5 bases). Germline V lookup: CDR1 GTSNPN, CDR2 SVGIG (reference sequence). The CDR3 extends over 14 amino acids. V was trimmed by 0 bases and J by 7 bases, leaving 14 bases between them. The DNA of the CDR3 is TGTGCCTGGAGTGTTAACAGCGGACCCTATACGCAGTATTTT. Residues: CAWSVNSGPYTQYF.

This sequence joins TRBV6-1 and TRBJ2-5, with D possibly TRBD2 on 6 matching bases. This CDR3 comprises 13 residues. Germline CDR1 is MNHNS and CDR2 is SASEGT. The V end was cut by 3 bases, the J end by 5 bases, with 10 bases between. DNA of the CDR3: TGTGCCAGCAGTGAGGAAGGAGGGGAGACCCAGTACTTC. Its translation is CASSEEGGETQYF.

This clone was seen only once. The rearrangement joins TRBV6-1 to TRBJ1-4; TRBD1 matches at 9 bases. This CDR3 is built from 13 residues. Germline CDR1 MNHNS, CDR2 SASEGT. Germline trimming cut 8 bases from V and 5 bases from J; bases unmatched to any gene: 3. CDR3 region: CASGGQGNEKLFF. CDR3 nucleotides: TGTGCCAGCGGGGGACAGGGAAATGAAAAACTGTTTTTT.

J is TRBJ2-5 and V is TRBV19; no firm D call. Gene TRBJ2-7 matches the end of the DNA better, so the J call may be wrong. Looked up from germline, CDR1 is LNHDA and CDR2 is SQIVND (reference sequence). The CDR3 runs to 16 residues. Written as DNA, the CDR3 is TGTGCCAGTAGTATAGGAGGCGGCCCGGGTTACTACGAGCAGTACTTC. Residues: CASSIGGGPGYYEQYF.